This is a list of T cell receptor beta chains from one sample in a study of TIL therapy for anti-PD-1-resistant metastatic lung cancer. Measured with immunoSEQ multiplex PCR; TCRdb has only the in-frame clones, and not every one. The sample consists of 54,000 or so clones, more than 60% of them appearing once. The sample here was blood, taken at baseline. Receptors were obtained from a person between 25 and 80 years old with non-small cell lung cancer. Both conserved end residues are part of each CDR3. A D gene is named only where the DNA matches it firmly. Size is omitted from some rows. Given values are once, few, many or a class for expanded clones.

cdr3_nt	cdr3_aa	v_call	j_call	d_call	clone_size
TGCGCCAGCAGCTCGGAGGTGGGGGTCGGTTCACCCCTCCACTTT	CASSSEVGVGSPLHF	TRBV5-1	TRBJ1-6	.	.
TGTGCCAGCAGTTTAGGAGGGGAATATGGCTACACCTTC	CASSLGGEYGYTF	TRBV28	TRBJ1-2	.	.
TGTGCCAGCAGCTTCACCGGGACAGGGGGGACTGAAGCTTTCTTT	CASSFTGTGGTEAFF	TRBV7-9	TRBJ1-1	TRBD1	.
TGTGCCAGCTCACCTACGGGTGATCCCTTATCCGGCTACACCTTC	CASSPTGDPLSGYTF	TRBV18	TRBJ1-2	.	.
TGTGCCAGCAGCCTGGACAGGAACACTGAAGCTTTCTTT	CASSLDRNTEAFF	TRBV14	TRBJ1-1	.	few
TGCGCCAGCAGCCCGGGACAGGGGGCCTACGAGCAGTACTTC	CASSPGQGAYEQYF	TRBV5-1	TRBJ2-7	TRBD1	.
TGTGCCAGCAGCGTAGATGAAAACCACGAGCAGTACTTC	CASSVDENHEQYF	TRBV9	TRBJ2-7	.	.
TGTGCCAGTAGTTGGACTAGCGGGAGTGGATACAATGAGCAGTTCTTC	CASSWTSGSGYNEQFF	TRBV19	TRBJ2-1	TRBD2	once
TGTGCCAGCAGCTTCCCCCCCGGGACTAGCGGGGACAATGAGCAGTTCTTC	CASSFPPGTSGDNEQFF	TRBV5-6	TRBJ2-1	TRBD2	.
TGTGCCAGCTCACCGGACAGGGCCAATCAGCCCCAGCATTTT	CASSPDRANQPQHF	TRBV18	TRBJ1-5	TRBD1	.
TGTGCCAGCAGCTTAGATCTTAGGTTTGGGACAGGGAACACCGGGGAGCTGTTTTTT	CASSLDLRFGTGNTGELFF	TRBV11-2	TRBJ2-2	TRBD1	.
TGTGCCAGCTGGAACCAGATACCCCGGGACAGGGTCACTGAAGCTTTCTTT	CASWNQIPRDRVTEAFF	TRBV27	TRBJ1-1	TRBD1	.
TGTGCCAGCAGCTTAGAACAGCACAGCGGGGCACCCCTCCACTTT	CASSLEQHSGAPLHF	TRBV11-3	TRBJ1-6	.	.
TGTGCCAGCAGCCCAACCTTAACAGGGAACTATGGCTACACCTTC	CASSPTLTGNYGYTF	TRBV6-5	TRBJ1-2	.	.
TGTGCCAGCAGCTCAGGTACAGGGGCGTCGGTGGGGGAAAAACTGTTTTTT	CASSSGTGASVGEKLFF	TRBV5-6	TRBJ1-4	TRBD1	.
TGTGCCAGCAGCCAAGAATCGGGCAGGGTCGGAGGCTACACCTTC	CASSQESGRVGGYTF	TRBV14	TRBJ1-2	.	.
TGTGCCAGCCTCTGGACGAGCTCTGGGGCCAACGTCCTGACTTTC	CASLWTSSGANVLTF	TRBV6-1	TRBJ2-6	.	.
TGTGCCAGCAGCTTAGGTCAGGGGACCTACAATGAGCAGTTCTTC	CASSLGQGTYNEQFF	TRBV11-2	TRBJ2-1	.	.
TGTGCCAGTACCCTAAACACCTGGGACAGGGGGATATATAGCAATCAGCCCCAGCATTTT	CASTLNTWDRGIYSNQPQHF	TRBV19	TRBJ1-5	TRBD1	.
TGTGCCAGCCGGGTTCTGAAGAACTCTGGGGCCAACGTCCTGACTTTC	CASRVLKNSGANVLTF	TRBV11-2	TRBJ2-6	.	.
TGCAGCGTTGAGGACCCACCGGCGGCCCAGTACTTC	CSVEDPPAAQYF	TRBV29-1	TRBJ2-5	.	.
TGTGCCAGCAGACGTGCCGGGACTAGCTACAATGAGCAGTTCTTC	CASRRAGTSYNEQFF	TRBV7-2	TRBJ2-1	TRBD2	once
TGTGCCAGCCCCGACAACACAGATACGCAGTATTTT	CASPDNTDTQYF	TRBV28	TRBJ2-3	.	.
TGTGCCTCTCACGCCCCCGGGCGGGGGACCCAGTACTTC	CASHAPGRGTQYF	TRBV30	TRBJ2-5	.	.
TGCGCCAGCAGCTTTTCAGGGTTCGCGGTTGCCTTC	CASSFSGFAVAF	TRBV5-1	TRBJ1-2	.	few
TGTGCCAGCAGCCTGAGCTCTGGGGCCAACGTCCTGACTTTC	CASSLSSGANVLTF	TRBV28	TRBJ2-6	.	many
TGTGCCAGCAGTACAGGGGCCCTCGGCTACACCTTC	CASSTGALGYTF	TRBV5-4	TRBJ1-2	TRBD1	few
TGTGCCAGCAGCCCTGGGACTAGCGGGAGGCCTCCACAGTTCTTC	CASSPGTSGRPPQFF	TRBV7-3	TRBJ2-1	TRBD2	.
TGTGCCAGCAGCTTGGAACGGACCTACAATGAGCAGTTCTTC	CASSLERTYNEQFF	TRBV5-6	TRBJ2-1	.	.
TGTGCCAGCAGCTTAAACGGAAGGGGTGTTGGCTCACCCCTCCACTTT	CASSLNGRGVGSPLHF	TRBV7-6	TRBJ1-6	.	once
TGCGCCAGCAGCCAAACCACAGGGGGCGCAGAAGATACGCAGTATTTT	CASSQTTGGAEDTQYF	TRBV4-3	TRBJ2-3	TRBD1	.
TGCAGCGTTTTCAGCACAGATACGCAGTATTTT	CSVFSTDTQYF	TRBV29-1	TRBJ2-3	.	.
TGTGCCAGCAGTTCGGGGGGGGCGGACTATGGCTACACCTTC	CASSSGGADYGYTF	TRBV6-5	TRBJ1-2	.	.